The T cell receptor beta chain described here comes from a study of beta chain features in type 1 diabetes. At the level of the study: Examination spanned over 85,000,000 sorted cells from all samples.

Comments on this clone: Antigen unknown.

Expressed TCRB transcripts got sequenced, as all isolated RNA was reverse transcribed. This table comes from immunoSEQ multiplex PCR, and its TCRdb copy is limited to in-frame clones, with some not included. The sample shows nearly 350,000 clones, approximately 9.7% of them seen only once. Study results and caveats: Moderate but significant shortening of TCRB CDR3s was recorded in all four CD4+ subsets from Type 1 diabetes patients. VDJ junctions in type 1 diabetes patients carried more deletions and fewer insertions.

One heparinised draw of blood, averaging about 120 mL, came from each donor. CD4+ naive, central memory, regulatory and stem cell-like memory subsets were isolated by sorting on CD45RO/CCR7/CD25/CD127/CD95/CD27. The CDR3 length is 15 residues. Trimming removed 2 bases from V and 1 base from J, with 11 bases in between. Germline V gene lookup returns CDR1 SNHLY and CDR2 FYNNEI. This receptor was obtained from a man aged 25-45 years with type 1 diabetes. The V gene is TRBV2, the J gene TRBJ2-5; D is undetermined. The sequenced sample was central memory CD4+ T cells from blood. The CDR3 DNA follows: TGTGCCAGCAGTGAAACGGAGTCCTTCCAAGAGACCCAGTACTTC. This encodes CASSETESFQETQYF.